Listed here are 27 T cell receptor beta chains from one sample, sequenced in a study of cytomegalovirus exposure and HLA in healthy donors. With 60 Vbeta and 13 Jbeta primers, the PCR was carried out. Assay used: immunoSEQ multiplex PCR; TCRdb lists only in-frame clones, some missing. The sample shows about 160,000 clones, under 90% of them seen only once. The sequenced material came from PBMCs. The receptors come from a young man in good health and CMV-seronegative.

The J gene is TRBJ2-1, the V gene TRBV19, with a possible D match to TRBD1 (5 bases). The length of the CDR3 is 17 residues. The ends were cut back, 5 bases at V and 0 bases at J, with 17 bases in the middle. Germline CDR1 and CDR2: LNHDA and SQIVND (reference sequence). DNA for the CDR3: TGTGCCAGTAGTTTCCGACAGACAATATCCTCCTACAATGAGCAGTTCTTC. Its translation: CASSFRQTISSYNEQFF.

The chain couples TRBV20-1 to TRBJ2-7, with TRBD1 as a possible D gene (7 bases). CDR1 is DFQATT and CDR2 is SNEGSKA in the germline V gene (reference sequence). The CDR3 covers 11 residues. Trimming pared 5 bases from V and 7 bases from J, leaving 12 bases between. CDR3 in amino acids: CSAVTGREQYF. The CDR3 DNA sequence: TGCAGTGCTGTGACAGGGAGGGAGCAGTACTTC.

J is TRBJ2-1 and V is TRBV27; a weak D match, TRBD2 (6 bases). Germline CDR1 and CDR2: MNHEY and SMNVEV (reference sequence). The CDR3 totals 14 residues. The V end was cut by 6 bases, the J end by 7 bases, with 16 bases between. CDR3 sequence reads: CASSQGTRGNEQFF. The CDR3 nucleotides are TGTGCCAGCAGCCAAGGTACCCGGGGGAATGAGCAGTTCTTC.

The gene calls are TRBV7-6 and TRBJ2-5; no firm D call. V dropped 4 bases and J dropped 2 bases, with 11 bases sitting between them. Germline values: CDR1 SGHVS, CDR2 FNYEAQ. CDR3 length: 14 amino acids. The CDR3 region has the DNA TGTGCCAGCAGCTCCCGTGGAGCTCAAGAGACCCAGTACTTC. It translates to CASSSRGAQETQYF.

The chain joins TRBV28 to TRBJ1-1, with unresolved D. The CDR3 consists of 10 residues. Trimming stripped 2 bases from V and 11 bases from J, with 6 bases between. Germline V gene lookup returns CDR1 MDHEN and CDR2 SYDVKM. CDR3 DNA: TGTGCCAGCAGTTTACGGTTTGCTTTCTTT. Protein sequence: CASSLRFAFF.

CDR3 nucleotide sequence: TGTGCCAGCAGCGACCCGAGGGGACAGGGGATCCCCCTCTATGGCTACACCTTC. Protein: CASSDPRGQGIPLYGYTF. The chain is built from TRBV6-4 and TRBJ1-2, with 10 bases matching TRBD1. The V and J ends lost 6 bases and 4 bases, in that order; junction bases with no gene match: 17. Germline V gene data show CDR1 as MRHNA and CDR2 as SNTAGT. CDR3 length: 18 residues.

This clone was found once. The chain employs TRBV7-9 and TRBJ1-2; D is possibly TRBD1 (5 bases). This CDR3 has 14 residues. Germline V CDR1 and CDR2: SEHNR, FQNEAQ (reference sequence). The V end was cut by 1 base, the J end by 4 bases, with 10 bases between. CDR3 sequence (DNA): TGTGCCAGCAGCTTAGGTCTGGGGGGCTATGGCTACACCTTC. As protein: CASSLGLGGYGYTF.

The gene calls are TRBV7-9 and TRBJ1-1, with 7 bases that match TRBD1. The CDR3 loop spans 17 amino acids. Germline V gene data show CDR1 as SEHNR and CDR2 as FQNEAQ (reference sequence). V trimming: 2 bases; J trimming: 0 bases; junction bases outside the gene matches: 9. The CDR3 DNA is TGTGCCAGCAGCTTACACGCCTGGGGGACAGTGAACACTGAAGCTTTCTTT. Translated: CASSLHAWGTVNTEAFF.

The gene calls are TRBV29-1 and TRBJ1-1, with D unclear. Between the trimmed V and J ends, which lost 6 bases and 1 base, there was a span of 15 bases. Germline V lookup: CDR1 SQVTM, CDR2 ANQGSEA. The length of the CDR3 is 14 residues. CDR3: CSVPGRTPNTEAFF. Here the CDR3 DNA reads TGCAGCGTCCCGGGAAGGACCCCGAACACTGAAGCTTTCTTT.

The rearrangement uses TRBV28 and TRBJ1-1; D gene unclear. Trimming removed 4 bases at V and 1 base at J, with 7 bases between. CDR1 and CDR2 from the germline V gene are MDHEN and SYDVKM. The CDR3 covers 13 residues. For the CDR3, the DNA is TGTGCCAGCAGTTGGGGAGGGAACACTGAAGCTTTCTTT. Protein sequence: CASSWGGNTEAFF.

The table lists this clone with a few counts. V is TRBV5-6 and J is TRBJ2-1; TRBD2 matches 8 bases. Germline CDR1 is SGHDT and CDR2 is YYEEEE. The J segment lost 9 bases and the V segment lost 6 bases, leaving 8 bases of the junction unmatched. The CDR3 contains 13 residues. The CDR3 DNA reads TGTGCCAGCACCCCTCGGGGGGGCGTTGAGCAGTTCTTC. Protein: CASTPRGGVEQFF.

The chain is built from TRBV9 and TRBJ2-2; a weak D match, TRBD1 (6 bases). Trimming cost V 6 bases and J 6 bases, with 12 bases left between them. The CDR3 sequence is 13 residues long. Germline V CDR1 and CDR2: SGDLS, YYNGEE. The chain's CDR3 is CASKGGKAGELFF. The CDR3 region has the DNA TGTGCCAGCAAAGGGGGTAAGGCCGGGGAGCTGTTTTTT.

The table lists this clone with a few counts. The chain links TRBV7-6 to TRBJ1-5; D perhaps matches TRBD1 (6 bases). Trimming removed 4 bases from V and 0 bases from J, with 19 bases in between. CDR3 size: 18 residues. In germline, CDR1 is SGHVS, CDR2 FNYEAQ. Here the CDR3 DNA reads TGTGCCAGCAGCTGGGGGGGACACCTTTACTATAGCAATCAGCCCCAGCATTTT. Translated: CASSWGGHLYYSNQPQHF.

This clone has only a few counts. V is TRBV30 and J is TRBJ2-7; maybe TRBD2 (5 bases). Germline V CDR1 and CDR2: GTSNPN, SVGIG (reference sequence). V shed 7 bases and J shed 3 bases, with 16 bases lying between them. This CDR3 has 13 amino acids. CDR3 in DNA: TGTGCCTCATCACTCGGAGCGGTCTACGAGCAGTACTTC. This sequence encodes CASSLGAVYEQYF.

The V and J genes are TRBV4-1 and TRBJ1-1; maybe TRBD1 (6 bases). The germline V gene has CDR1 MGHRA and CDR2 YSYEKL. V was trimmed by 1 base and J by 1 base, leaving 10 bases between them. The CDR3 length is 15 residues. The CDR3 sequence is CASSQAGHPNTEAFF. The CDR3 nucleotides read TGCGCCAGCAGCCAAGCGGGACACCCGAACACTGAAGCTTTCTTT.

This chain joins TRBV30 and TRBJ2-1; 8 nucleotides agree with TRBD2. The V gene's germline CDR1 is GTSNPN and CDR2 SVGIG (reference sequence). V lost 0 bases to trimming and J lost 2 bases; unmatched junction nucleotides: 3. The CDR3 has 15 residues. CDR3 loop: CAWSVSGGAYNEQFF. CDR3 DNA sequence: TGTGCCTGGAGTGTATCGGGAGGGGCCTACAATGAGCAGTTCTTC.

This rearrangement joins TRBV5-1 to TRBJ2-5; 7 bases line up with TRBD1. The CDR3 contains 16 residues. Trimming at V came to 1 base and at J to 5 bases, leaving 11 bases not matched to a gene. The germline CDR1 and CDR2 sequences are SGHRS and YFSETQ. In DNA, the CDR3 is TGCGCCAGCAGCTTGACAGGGGCCCGTATAGAGGAGACCCAGTACTTC. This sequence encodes CASSLTGARIEETQYF. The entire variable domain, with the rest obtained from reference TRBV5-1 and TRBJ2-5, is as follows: KAGVTQTPRYLIKTRGQQVTLSCSPISGHRSVSWYQQTPGQGLQFLFEYFSETQRNKGNFPGRFSGRQFSNSRSEMNVSTLELGDSALYLCASSLTGARIEETQYFGPGTRLLVL.

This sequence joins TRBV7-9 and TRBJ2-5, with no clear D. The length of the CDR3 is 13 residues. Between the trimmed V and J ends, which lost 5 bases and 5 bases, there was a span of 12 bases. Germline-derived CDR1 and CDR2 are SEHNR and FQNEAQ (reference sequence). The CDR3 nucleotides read TGTGCCAGCAGCCTCGCCCCCGGGGAGACCCAGTACTTC. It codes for CASSLAPGETQYF.

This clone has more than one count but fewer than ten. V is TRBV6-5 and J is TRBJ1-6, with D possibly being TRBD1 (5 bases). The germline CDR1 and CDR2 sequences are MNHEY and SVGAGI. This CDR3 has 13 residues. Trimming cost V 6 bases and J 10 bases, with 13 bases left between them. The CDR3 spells CASRAGFGSPLHF. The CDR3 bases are TGTGCCAGCAGGGCAGGGTTCGGGTCACCCCTCCACTTT.

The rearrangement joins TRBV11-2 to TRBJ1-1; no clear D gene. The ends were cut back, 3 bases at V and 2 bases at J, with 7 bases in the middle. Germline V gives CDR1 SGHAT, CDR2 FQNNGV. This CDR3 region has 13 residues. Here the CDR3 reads CASSFNTNTEAFF. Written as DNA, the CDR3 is TGTGCCAGCAGCTTCAACACCAACACTGAAGCTTTCTTT.

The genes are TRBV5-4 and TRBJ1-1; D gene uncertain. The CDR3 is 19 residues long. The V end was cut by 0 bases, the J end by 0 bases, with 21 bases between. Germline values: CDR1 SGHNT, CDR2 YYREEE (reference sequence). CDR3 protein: CASSLDPGRASSVNTEAFF. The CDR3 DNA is TGTGCCAGCAGCTTGGACCCCGGGAGGGCGAGTAGTGTGAACACTGAAGCTTTCTTT. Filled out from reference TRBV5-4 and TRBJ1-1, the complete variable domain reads ETGVTQSPTHLIKTRGQQVTLRCSSQSGHNTVSWYQQALGQGPQFIFQYYREEENGRGNFPPRFSGLQFPNYSSELNVNALELDDSALYLCASSLDPGRASSVNTEAFFGQGTRLTVV.

CDR3 in amino acids: CASSLGAGLAGGRDTQYF. The CDR3 DNA sequence: TGTGCCAGCAGCTTGGGCGCGGGACTAGCGGGAGGGCGGGATACGCAGTATTTT. The chain recombines TRBV7-8 with TRBJ2-3, with 16 bases identical to TRBD2. The CDR3 sequence is 18 residues long. CDR1 is SGHVS, CDR2 FQNEAQ, per germline. The V segment lost 3 bases and the J segment 6 bases; nucleotides outside the gene matches: 9. Full variable domain (missing parts from reference TRBV7-8 and TRBJ2-3): GAGVSQSPRYKVAKRGQDVALRCDPISGHVSLFWYQQALGQGPEFLTYFQNEAQLDKSGLPSDRFFAERPEGSVSTLKIQRTQQEDSAVYLCASSLGAGLAGGRDTQYFGPGTRLTVL.

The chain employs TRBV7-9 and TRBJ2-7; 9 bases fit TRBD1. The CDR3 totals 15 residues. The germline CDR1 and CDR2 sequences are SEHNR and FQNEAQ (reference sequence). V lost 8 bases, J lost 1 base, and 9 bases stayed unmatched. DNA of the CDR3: TGTGCCAGCGGCCCCGGACAGGGGTCTTCCTACGAGCAGTACTTC. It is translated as CASGPGQGSSYEQYF.

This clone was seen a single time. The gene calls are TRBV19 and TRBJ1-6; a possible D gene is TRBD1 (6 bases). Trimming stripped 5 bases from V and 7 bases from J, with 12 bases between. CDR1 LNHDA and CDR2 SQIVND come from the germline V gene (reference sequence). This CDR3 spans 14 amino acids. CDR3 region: CASSRPRGNSPLHF. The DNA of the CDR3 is TGTGCCAGTAGTCGGCCCAGGGGAAATTCACCCCTCCACTTT.

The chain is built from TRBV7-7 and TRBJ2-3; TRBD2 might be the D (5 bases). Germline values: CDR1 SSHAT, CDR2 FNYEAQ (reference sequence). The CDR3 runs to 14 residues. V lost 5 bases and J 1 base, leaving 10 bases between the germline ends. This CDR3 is CASSQNGGTDTQYF. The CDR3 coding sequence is TGTGCCAGCAGCCAAAACGGGGGCACAGATACGCAGTATTTT.

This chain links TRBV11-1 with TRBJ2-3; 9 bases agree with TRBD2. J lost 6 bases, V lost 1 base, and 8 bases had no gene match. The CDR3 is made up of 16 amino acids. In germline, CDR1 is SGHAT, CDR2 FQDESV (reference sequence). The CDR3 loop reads CASSLVAGGLVDTQYF. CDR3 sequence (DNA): TGTGCCAGCAGCTTAGTCGCGGGGGGGTTAGTGGATACGCAGTATTTT.

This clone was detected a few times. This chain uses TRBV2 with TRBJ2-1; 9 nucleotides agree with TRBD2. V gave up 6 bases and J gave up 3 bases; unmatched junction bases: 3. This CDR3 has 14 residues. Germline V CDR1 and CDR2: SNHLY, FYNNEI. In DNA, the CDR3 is TGTGCCAGCAGAACGACTAGCGGCTACAATGAGCAGTTCTTC. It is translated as CASRTTSGYNEQFF.